This T cell receptor (beta chain) was recovered during a study of T cell changes during pregnancy in multiple sclerosis. This CDR3 contains 16 residues. Looked up from germline, CDR1 is SGHTA and CDR2 is FQGNSA. The V gene end was trimmed by 8 bases and the J gene end by 0 bases; junction bases not matched to a gene: 10. TCRdb's table, derived via immunoSEQ multiplex PCR, lists solely in-frame clones and lacks some. Among around 130,000 clones listed, about 95% were seen once. This receptor was taken from a female donor with multiple sclerosis, enrolled in a pregnancy study. Material: peripheral blood, obtained after pregnancy. The rearrangement uses TRBV7-2 and TRBJ2-3, with 8 bases fitting TRBD2. CDR3 residues: CASGGLAGSSTDTQYF. The CDR3 DNA reads as TGTGCCAGCGGGGGGTTAGCGGGATCTAGCACAGATACGCAGTATTTT.